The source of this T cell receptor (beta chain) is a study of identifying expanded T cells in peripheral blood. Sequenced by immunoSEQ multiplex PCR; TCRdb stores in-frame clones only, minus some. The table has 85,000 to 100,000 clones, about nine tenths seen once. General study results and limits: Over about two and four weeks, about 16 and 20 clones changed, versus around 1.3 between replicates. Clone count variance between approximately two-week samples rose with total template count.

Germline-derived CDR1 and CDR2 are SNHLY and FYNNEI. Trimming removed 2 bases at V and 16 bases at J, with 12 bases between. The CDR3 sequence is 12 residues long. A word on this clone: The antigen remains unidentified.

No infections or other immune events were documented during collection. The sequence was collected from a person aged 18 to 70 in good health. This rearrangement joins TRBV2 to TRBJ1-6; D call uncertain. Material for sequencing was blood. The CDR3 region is CASSEYGVVLHF. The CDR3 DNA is TGTGCCAGCAGTGAATACGGGGTGGTGCTCCACTTT. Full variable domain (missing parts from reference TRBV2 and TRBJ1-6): EPEVTQTPSHQVTQMGQEVILRCVPISNHLYFYWYRQILGQKVEFLVSFYNNEISEKSEIFDDQFSVERPDGSNFTLKIRSTKLEDSAMYFCASSEYGVVLHFGNGTRLTVT.